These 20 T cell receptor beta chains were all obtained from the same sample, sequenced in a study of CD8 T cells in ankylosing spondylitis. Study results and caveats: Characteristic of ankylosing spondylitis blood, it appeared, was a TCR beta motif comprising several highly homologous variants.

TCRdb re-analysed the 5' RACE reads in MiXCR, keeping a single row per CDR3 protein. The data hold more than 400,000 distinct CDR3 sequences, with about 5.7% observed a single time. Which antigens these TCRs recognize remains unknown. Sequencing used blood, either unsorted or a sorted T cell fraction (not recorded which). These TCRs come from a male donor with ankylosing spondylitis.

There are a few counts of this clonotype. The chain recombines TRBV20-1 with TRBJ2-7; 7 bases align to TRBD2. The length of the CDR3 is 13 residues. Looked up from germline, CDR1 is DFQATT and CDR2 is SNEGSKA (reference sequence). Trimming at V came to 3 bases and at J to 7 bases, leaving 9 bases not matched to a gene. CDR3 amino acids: CSASFAREWEQYF. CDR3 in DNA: TGCAGTGCTAGTTTTGCGCGGGAGTGGGAGCAGTACTTC.

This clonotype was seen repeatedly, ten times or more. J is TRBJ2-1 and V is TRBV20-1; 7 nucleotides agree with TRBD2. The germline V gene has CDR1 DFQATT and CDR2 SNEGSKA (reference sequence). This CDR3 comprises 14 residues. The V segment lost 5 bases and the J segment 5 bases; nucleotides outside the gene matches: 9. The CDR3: CSAFQWGGNNEQFF. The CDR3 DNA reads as TGCAGTGCTTTCCAATGGGGAGGGAACAATGAGCAGTTCTTC.

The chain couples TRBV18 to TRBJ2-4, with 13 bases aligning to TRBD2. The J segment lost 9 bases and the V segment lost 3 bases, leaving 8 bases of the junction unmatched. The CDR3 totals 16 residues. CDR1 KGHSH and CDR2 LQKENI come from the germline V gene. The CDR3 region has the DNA TGTGCCAGCTCACCTCGGACTAGCGGGAGTCAGGGCATTCAGTACTTC. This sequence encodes CASSPRTSGSQGIQYF.

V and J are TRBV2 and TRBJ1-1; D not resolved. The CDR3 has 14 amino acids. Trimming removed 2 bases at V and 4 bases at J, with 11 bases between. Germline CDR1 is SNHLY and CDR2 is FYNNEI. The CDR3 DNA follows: TGTGCCAGCAGTGAAAGGACCGGGAGCACTGAAGCTTTCTTT. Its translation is CASSERTGSTEAFF. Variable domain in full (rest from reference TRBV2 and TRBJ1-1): EPEVTQTPSHQVTQMGQEVILRCVPISNHLYFYWYRQILGQKVEFLVSFYNNEISEKSEIFDDQFSVERPDGSNFTLKIRSTKLEDSAMYFCASSERTGSTEAFFGQGTRLTVV.

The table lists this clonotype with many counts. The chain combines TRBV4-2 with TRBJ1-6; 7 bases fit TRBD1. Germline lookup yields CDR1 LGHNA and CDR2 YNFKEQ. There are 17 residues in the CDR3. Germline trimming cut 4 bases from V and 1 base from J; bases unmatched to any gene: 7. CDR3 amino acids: CASSLRGGESYNSPLHF. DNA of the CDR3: TGTGCCAGCAGCCTTCGAGGGGGCGAATCCTATAATTCACCCCTCCACTTT.

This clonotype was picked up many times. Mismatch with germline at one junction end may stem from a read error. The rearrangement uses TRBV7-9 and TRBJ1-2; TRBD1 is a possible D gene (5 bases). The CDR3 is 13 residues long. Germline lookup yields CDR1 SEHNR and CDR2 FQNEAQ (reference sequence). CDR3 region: CASTLGTGHGYTF. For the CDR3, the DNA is TGTGCCAGCACCTTAGGGACCGGTCATGGCTACACCTTC. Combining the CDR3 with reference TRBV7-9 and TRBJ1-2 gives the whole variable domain DTGVSQNPRHKITKRGQNVTFRCDPISEHNRLYWYRQTLGQGPEFLTYFQNEAQLEKSRLLSDRFSAERPKGSFSTLEIQRTEQGDSAMYLCASTLGTGHGYTFGSGTRLTVV.

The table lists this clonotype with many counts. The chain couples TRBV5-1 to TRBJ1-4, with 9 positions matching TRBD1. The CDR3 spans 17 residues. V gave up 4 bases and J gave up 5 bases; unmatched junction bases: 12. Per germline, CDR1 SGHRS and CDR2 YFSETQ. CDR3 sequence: CASSIGQGWSSNEKLFF. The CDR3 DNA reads TGCGCCAGCAGCATCGGACAGGGGTGGTCCTCAAATGAAAAACTGTTTTTT.

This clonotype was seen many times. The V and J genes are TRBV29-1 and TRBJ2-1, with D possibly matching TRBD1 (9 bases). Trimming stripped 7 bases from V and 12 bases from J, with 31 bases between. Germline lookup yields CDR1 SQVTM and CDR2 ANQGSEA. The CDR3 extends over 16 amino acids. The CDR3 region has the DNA TGCAGCGCTCCGGGACAGGGTTTTCGCGGGGGGTTTGTGCAGTTCTTC. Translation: CSAPGQGFRGGFVQFF.

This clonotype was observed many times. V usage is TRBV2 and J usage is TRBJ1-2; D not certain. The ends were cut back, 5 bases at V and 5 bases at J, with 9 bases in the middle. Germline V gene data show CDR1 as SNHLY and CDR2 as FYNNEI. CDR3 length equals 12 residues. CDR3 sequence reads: CASSNLEYGYTF. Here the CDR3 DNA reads TGTGCCAGCAGTAATCTGGAGTATGGCTACACCTTC.

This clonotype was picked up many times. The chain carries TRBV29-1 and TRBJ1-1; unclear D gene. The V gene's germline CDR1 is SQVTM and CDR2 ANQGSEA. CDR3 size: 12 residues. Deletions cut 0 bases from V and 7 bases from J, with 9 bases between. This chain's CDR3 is CSVEDQTFEAFF. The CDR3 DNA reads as TGCAGCGTTGAAGATCAGACATTTGAAGCTTTCTTT.

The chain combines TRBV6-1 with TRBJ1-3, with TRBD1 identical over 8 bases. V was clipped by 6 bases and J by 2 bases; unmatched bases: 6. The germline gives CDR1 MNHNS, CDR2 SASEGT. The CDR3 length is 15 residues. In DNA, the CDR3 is TGTGCCAGCAGGAGGACAGGGCAGGCTGGAAACACCATATATTTT. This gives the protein CASRRTGQAGNTIYF.

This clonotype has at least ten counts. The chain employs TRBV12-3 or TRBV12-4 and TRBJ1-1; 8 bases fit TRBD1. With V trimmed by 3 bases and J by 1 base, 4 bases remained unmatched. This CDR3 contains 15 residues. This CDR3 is CASSFGDRKNTEAFF. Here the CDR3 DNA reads TGTGCCAGCAGTTTTGGGGACAGGAAGAACACTGAAGCTTTCTTT.

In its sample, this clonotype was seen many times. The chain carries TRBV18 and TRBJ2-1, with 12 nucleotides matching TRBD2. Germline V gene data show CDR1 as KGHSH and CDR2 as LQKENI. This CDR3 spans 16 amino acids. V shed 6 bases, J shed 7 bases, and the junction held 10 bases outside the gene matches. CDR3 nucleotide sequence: TGTGCCAGCTCCGGCCCGCTAGCGGGAGGGCCAAATGAGCAGTTCTTC. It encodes CASSGPLAGGPNEQFF.

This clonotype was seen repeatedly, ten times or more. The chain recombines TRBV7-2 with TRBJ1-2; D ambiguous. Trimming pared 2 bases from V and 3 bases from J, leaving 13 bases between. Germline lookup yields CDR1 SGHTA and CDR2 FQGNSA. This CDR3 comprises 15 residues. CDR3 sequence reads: CASSLKRDGYYGYTF. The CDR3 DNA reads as TGTGCCAGCAGCTTAAAGAGAGACGGATACTATGGCTACACCTTC.

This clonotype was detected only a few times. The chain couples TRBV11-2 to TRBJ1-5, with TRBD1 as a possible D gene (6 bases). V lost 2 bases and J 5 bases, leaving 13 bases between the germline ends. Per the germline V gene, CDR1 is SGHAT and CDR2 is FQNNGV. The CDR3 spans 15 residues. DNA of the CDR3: TGTGCCAGCAGCTTATTCGCAGGGGAGGATCAGCCCCAGCATTTT. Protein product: CASSLFAGEDQPQHF. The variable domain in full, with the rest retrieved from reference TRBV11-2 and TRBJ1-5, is EAGVAQSPRYKIIEKRQSVAFWCNPISGHATLYWYQQILGQGPKLLIQFQNNGVVDDSQLPKDRFSAERLKGVDSTLKIQPAKLEDSAVYLCASSLFAGEDQPQHFGDGTRLSIL.

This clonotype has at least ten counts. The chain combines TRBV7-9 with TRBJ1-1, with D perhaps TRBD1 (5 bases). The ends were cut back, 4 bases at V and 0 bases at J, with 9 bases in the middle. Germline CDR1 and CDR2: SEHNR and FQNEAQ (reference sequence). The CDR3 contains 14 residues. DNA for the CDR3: TGTGCCAGCAGCTCAGACAGATTGAACACTGAAGCTTTCTTT. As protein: CASSSDRLNTEAFF. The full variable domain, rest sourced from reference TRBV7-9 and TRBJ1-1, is DTGVSQNPRHKITKRGQNVTFRCDPISEHNRLYWYRQTLGQGPEFLTYFQNEAQLEKSRLLSDRFSAERPKGSFSTLEIQRTEQGDSAMYLCASSSDRLNTEAFFGQGTRLTVV.

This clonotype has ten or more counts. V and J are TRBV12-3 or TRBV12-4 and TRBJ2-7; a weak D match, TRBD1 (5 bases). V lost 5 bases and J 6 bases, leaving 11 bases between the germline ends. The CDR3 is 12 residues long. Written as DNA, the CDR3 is TGTGCCAGCAGTCCCACAGGTGTCGAGCAGTACTTC. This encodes CASSPTGVEQYF.

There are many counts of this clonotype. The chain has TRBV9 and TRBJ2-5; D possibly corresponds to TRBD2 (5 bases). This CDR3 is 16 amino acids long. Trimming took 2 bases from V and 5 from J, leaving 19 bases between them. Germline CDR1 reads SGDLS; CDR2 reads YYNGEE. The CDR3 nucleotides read TGTGCCAGCAGCGTGACGCCATATAGCGTAGGGGAGACCCAGTACTTC. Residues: CASSVTPYSVGETQYF.

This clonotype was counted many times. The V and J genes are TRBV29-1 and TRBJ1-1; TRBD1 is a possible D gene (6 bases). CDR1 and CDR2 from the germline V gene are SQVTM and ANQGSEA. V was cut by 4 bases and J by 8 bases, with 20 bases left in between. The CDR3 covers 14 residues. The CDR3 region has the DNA TGCAGCGTTGGGGGGCGAAACAGGGTGGCCGAAGCTTTCTTT. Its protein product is CSVGGRNRVAEAFF.

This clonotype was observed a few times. The CDR3 nucleotides are TGCAGTGCTAGAGCCACTGGAAGAGTTGAGCAGTTCTTC. It encodes CSARATGRVEQFF. The V and J genes are TRBV20-1 and TRBJ2-1; D is unresolved. Per the germline V gene, CDR1 is DFQATT and CDR2 is SNEGSKA (reference sequence). The CDR3 is 13 residues long. Deletions cut 1 base from V and 9 bases from J, with 13 bases between.